Listed here are 31 T cell receptor beta chains from one sample, sequenced in a study of CXCR3-negative and CXCR3-positive naive CD8 T cells. cDNA libraries for TRB were generated by 5' RACE incorporating UMI labels. From the 5' RACE reads, TCRdb lists one entry per CDR3 protein and no DNA. This listing includes 45,000 to 60,000 distinct CDR3 sequences. The sequenced sample was memory CD8+ T cells from blood. The receptors shown here come from a human donor in good health. Some clones in this sample may be carry-over from other donors' samples.

The genes are TRBV20-1 and TRBJ2-1. The germline V gene encodes CDR1 DFQATT and CDR2 SNEGSKA (reference sequence). The CDR3 has 14 residues. The CDR3 reads CSAPRQEIHNEQFF.

The rearrangement uses TRBV7-9 and TRBJ2-4; the TCRdb D gene call, TRBD1, has no DNA to confirm it. Germline lookup yields CDR1 SEHNR and CDR2 FQNEAQ (reference sequence). The length of the CDR3 is 16 residues. CDR3 in amino acids: CASSPRDSGQENIQYF.

This chain joins TRBV10-3 and TRBJ2-1; the TCRdb call, TRBD2, lacks DNA for checking. Germline CDR1 is ENHRY and CDR2 is SYGVKD. This CDR3 region has 16 residues. The CDR3 reads CAISGAGEPSYNEQFF.

This chain links TRBV10-3 with TRBJ2-3. Per germline, CDR1 ENHRY and CDR2 SYGVKD. CDR3 length: 14 amino acids. This chain's CDR3 is CAISERTDTDTQYF.

This chain uses TRBV20-1 with TRBJ2-1; the D call of TRBD2 rests on TCRdb alone, since no DNA is present to check it. The CDR3 runs 16 residues. The V gene's germline CDR1 is DFQATT and CDR2 SNEGSKA (reference sequence). CDR3: CSASPLSSGGPNEQFF.

The gene calls are TRBV28 and TRBJ2-5; the D call of TRBD2 rests on TCRdb alone, since no DNA is present to check it. The CDR3 sequence is 15 residues long. In germline, CDR1 is MDHEN, CDR2 SYDVKM. The CDR3 loop reads CASLSRREGEETQYF.

The V gene is TRBV6-2 or TRBV6-3, the J gene TRBJ2-2; TCRdb's D call of TRBD2 is untestable without DNA. Per germline, CDR1 MNHEY and CDR2 SVGEGT. The CDR3 contains 17 residues. This CDR3 is CASSSRGGLGRTGELFF.

The chain employs TRBV10-3 and TRBJ1-2; TCRdb gives TRBD1 as the D gene, but with no DNA this cannot be confirmed. The CDR3 consists of 12 residues. Germline-derived CDR1 and CDR2 are ENHRY and SYGVKD. The CDR3 sequence: CAMLDRSYGYTF.

CDR3 protein: CASSYRGLEGGTDTQYF. The V call is TRBV6-5, the J call TRBJ2-3; the TCRdb D gene call, TRBD2, has no DNA to confirm it. Germline assignment: CDR1 MNHEY and CDR2 SVGAGI. This CDR3 is 17 amino acids long.

This rearrangement joins TRBV7-3 to TRBJ2-7; TCRdb's D call of TRBD1 is untestable without DNA. The germline V gene has CDR1 SGHTA and CDR2 FQGTGA. The CDR3 is 19 amino acids. The chain's CDR3 is CASSLKGRDRGLIDYEQYF.

The chain couples TRBV10-3 to TRBJ1-1; TCRdb lists TRBD1, though no DNA is available to test this call. The CDR3 is 13 residues long. Germline-derived CDR1 and CDR2 are ENHRY and SYGVKD. This CDR3 reads CAIGTGGLTEAFF.

The chain joins TRBV7-6 to TRBJ2-1; TCRdb outputs TRBD1, but without DNA this stays unchecked. Germline V gene lookup returns CDR1 SGHVS and CDR2 FNYEAQ. This CDR3 is built from 17 residues. This chain's CDR3 is CASSLARMEGGPGEQFF.

The genes are TRBV7-6 and TRBJ2-7; the D call of TRBD2 rests on TCRdb alone, since no DNA is present to check it. CDR1 is SGHVS and CDR2 is FNYEAQ in the germline V gene. The CDR3 has 14 amino acids. CDR3: CASSLLPGPSEQYF.

The chain employs TRBV7-9 and TRBJ2-2; the D call from TCRdb, TRBD1, cannot be confirmed without DNA. The CDR3 is 16 residues long. CDR1 is SEHNR, CDR2 FQNEAQ, per germline (reference sequence). The CDR3 is CASSLVGTENTGELFF. Full variable domain (outside the CDR3, taken from reference TRBV7-9 and TRBJ2-2): DTGVSQNPRHKITKRGQNVTFRCDPISEHNRLYWYRQTLGQGPEFLTYFQNEAQLEKSRLLSDRFSAERPKGSFSTLEIQRTEQGDSAMYLCASSLVGTENTGELFFGEGSRLTVL.

The V gene is TRBV7-2, the J gene TRBJ2-7; no DNA is available, so the TRBD2 call from TCRdb remains unchecked. The CDR3 covers 14 residues. Germline-derived CDR1 and CDR2 are SGHTA and FQGNSA. The CDR3 is CASSYTAGGYEQYF.

The CDR3 reads CASRHIYNEQFF. The V gene is TRBV6-2 or TRBV6-3, the J gene TRBJ2-1. CDR1 and CDR2 (germline): MNHEY, SVGEGT. This CDR3 spans 12 amino acids.

The chain links TRBV6-2 or TRBV6-3 to TRBJ2-1; with no DNA, the TCRdb D assignment of TRBD2 cannot be verified. The germline gives CDR1 MNHEY, CDR2 SVGEGT. The CDR3 runs 14 residues. The CDR3 sequence is CASSPPSSYNEQFF.

CDR3 residues: CSARGSVEYNEQFF. This rearrangement joins TRBV20-1 to TRBJ2-1. The germline gives CDR1 DFQATT, CDR2 SNEGSKA (reference sequence). There are 14 residues in the CDR3.

The chain recombines TRBV28 with TRBJ2-1; TCRdb returns TRBD1, unconfirmable since there is no DNA. The CDR3 runs to 15 residues. In germline, CDR1 is MDHEN, CDR2 SYDVKM. CDR3 loop: CASSYRGRLHNEQFF. The full variable domain, its missing parts supplied by reference TRBV28 and TRBJ2-1, is DVKVTQSSRYLVKRTGEKVFLECVQDMDHENMFWYRQDPGLGLRLIYFSYDVKMKEKGDIPEGYSVSREKKERFSLILESASTNQTSMYLCASSYRGRLHNEQFFGPGTRLTVL.

The V gene is TRBV19, the J gene TRBJ2-2; as DNA is missing, the TRBD1 call by TCRdb cannot be tested. This CDR3 comprises 15 residues. CDR1 is LNHDA, CDR2 SQIVND, per germline (reference sequence). CDR3 protein: CASSMTGFNTGELFF. Looking up the rest from reference TRBV19 and TRBJ2-2 gives the full variable domain: DGGITQSPKYLFRKEGQNVTLSCEQNLNHDAMYWYRQDPGQGLRLIYYSQIVNDFQKGDIAEGYSVSREKKESFPLTVTSAQKNPTAFYLCASSMTGFNTGELFFGEGSRLTVL.

The V and J genes are TRBV6-6 and TRBJ1-4. Germline V lookup: CDR1 MNHNY, CDR2 SVGAGI (reference sequence). The CDR3 contains 15 residues. CDR3 loop: CASSYIEPAYEKLFF.

The rearrangement uses TRBV7-9 and TRBJ2-7. Looked up from germline, CDR1 is SEHNR and CDR2 is FQNEAQ (reference sequence). The CDR3 has 14 residues. The CDR3 spells CASSLGQRAYEQYF.

This chain joins TRBV28 and TRBJ2-5; with no DNA, the TCRdb D assignment of TRBD1 cannot be verified. There are 13 residues in the CDR3. CDR1 and CDR2 from the germline V gene are MDHEN and SYDVKM. CDR3 sequence: CASRLTGAETQYF.

The rearrangement links TRBV29-1 to TRBJ2-1; the TCRdb call, TRBD1, lacks DNA for checking. This CDR3 is built from 11 residues. Germline V gene lookup returns CDR1 SQVTM and CDR2 ANQGSEA. CDR3: CRGTVYNEQFF.

V is TRBV2 and J is TRBJ1-1. This CDR3 region has 12 residues. Germline CDR1 SNHLY, CDR2 FYNNEI. Here the CDR3 reads CASSGSGAQAFF.

The chain links TRBV12-5 to TRBJ1-1; TCRdb calls TRBD1, which cannot be checked without DNA. The length of the CDR3 is 14 residues. Germline V lookup: CDR1 LGHNT, CDR2 FRNRAP. CDR3 sequence: CASADLQGGTEAFF.

The chain couples TRBV2 to TRBJ2-6; TCRdb designates TRBD1, a call that cannot be tested without DNA. Germline V gives CDR1 SNHLY, CDR2 FYNNEI. The CDR3 is made up of 16 amino acids. CDR3 in amino acids: CASSRRQGSGANVLTF.

The V and J genes are TRBV4-2 and TRBJ2-3; TCRdb's assignment of TRBD2 cannot be checked, as there is no DNA. Germline V lookup: CDR1 LGHNA, CDR2 YNFKEQ. The CDR3 is 18 amino acids. CDR3 sequence: CASSQERLLAGGSGTQYF.

This sequence joins TRBV5-1 and TRBJ2-3; the TCRdb call, TRBD1, lacks DNA for checking. The CDR3 covers 14 residues. Germline-derived CDR1 and CDR2 are SGHRS and YFSETQ. Here the CDR3 reads CASTFLGGTDTQYF.

In terms of frequency, this clonotype is medium-sized. The chain is built from TRBV11-2 and TRBJ1-1; checking the TCRdb D call of TRBD1 is not possible without DNA. Germline CDR1 is SGHAT and CDR2 is FQNNGV. This CDR3 contains 13 residues. Here the CDR3 reads CASSLATGWEAFF. Supplemented by reference TRBV11-2 and TRBJ1-1, the full variable domain reads EAGVAQSPRYKIIEKRQSVAFWCNPISGHATLYWYQQILGQGPKLLIQFQNNGVVDDSQLPKDRFSAERLKGVDSTLKIQPAKLEDSAVYLCASSLATGWEAFFGQGTRLTVV.

V usage is TRBV5-1 and J usage is TRBJ2-1. CDR3 size: 13 residues. The germline V gene encodes CDR1 SGHRS and CDR2 YFSETQ. This CDR3 is CASSLVGFNEQFF.